Presented here are 10 T cell receptor beta chains from one specimen sequenced in a study of post-analysis software for immune sequencing data. The antigens these receptors bind are not known. Unique molecular identifiers featured in each of the TCR beta cDNA libraries. MiXCR, applied by TCRdb to the PCR reads, yields one record per CDR3 protein. The top ten hold 4.5% to 7.5% of the sample, which has about 540,000 distinct CDR3 sequences, around 31% seen once. Study-wide results and caveats: Compared with controls, patients had more of roughly five TRBV segments, including TRBV5-6, TRBV5-1 and TRBV20-1.

Sequencing input: blood. The receptors here all came from a girl aged 2-17 years with multiple sclerosis.

The count of this clonotype is one. The chain is built from TRBV12-3 or TRBV12-4 and TRBJ1-5; possibly TRBD1 for D (5 bases). The CDR3 runs 15 residues. V gave up 3 bases and J gave up 0 bases, with 9 bases separating them. The CDR3 region is CASSFEGYSNQPQHF. The CDR3 nucleotides read TGTGCCAGCAGTTTTGAGGGGTATAGCAATCAGCCCCAGCATTTT.

This clonotype was seen a few times. The chain recombines TRBV5-1 with TRBJ1-6; D is undetermined. The CDR3 is 15 residues long. Germline V CDR1 and CDR2: SGHRS, YFSETQ. V was clipped by 4 bases and J by 7 bases, with 15 bases between them. The CDR3 is CASSTFENRNSPLHF. The CDR3 region has the DNA TGCGCCAGCAGCACGTTTGAAAATCGAAATTCACCCCTCCACTTT. The full variable domain, rest sourced from reference TRBV5-1 and TRBJ1-6, is KAGVTQTPRYLIKTRGQQVTLSCSPISGHRSVSWYQQTPGQGLQFLFEYFSETQRNKGNFPGRFSGRQFSNSRSEMNVSTLELGDSALYLCASSTFENRNSPLHFGNGTRLTVT.

The J gene is TRBJ2-3, the V gene TRBV4-2; 11 bases align to TRBD2. With 4 bases clipped from V and 3 bases from J, the junction kept 9 bases outside the gene matches. The CDR3 loop spans 17 amino acids. CDR1 and CDR2 from the germline V gene are LGHNA and YNFKEQ. CDR3 nucleotides: TGTGCCAGCAGCCGCTTGGGGGCTAGCGGGGGGACAGATACGCAGTATTTT. Translated, it gives CASSRLGASGGTDTQYF.

V and J are TRBV5-5 and TRBJ2-1; D is undetermined. Germline V gives CDR1 SGHKS, CDR2 YYEKEE (reference sequence). Trimming took 4 bases from V and 2 from J, leaving 10 bases between them. The CDR3 covers 14 residues. CDR3 sequence reads: CASSPTEPYNEQFF. CDR3 sequence (DNA): TGTGCCAGCAGCCCCACCGAGCCCTACAATGAGCAGTTCTTC.

The CDR3, as DNA: TGTGCCAGCAGCTTCCAGGGGGCGAGTGGCTATGGCTACACCTTC. Its protein product is CASSFQGASGYGYTF. The chain combines TRBV5-6 with TRBJ1-2; 8 nucleotides align to TRBD1. J gave up 4 bases and V 2 bases, and 7 bases lay outside the gene matches. Germline CDR1 reads SGHDT; CDR2 reads YYEEEE. The CDR3 spans 15 residues.

The chain employs TRBV2 and TRBJ2-3, with TRBD2 identical over 11 bases. The length of the CDR3 is 13 residues. The V and J ends lost 5 bases and 9 bases, in that order; junction bases with no gene match: 4. Germline CDR1 is SNHLY and CDR2 is FYNNEI. CDR3 protein: CASSLAGGQTQYF. The CDR3 bases are TGTGCCAGCAGTTTAGCGGGGGGGCAGACGCAGTATTTT.

This clonotype was seen only a few times. The chain joins TRBV4-1 to TRBJ2-1; 7 bases line up with TRBD1. The CDR3 is made up of 15 amino acids. The J segment lost 2 bases and the V segment lost 4 bases, leaving 5 bases of the junction unmatched. Germline V lookup: CDR1 MGHRA, CDR2 YSYEKL. The CDR3 reads CASSLPGQTYNEQFF. CDR3 DNA: TGCGCCAGCAGCCTACCGGGACAGACCTACAATGAGCAGTTCTTC.

This clonotype was counted between two and nine times. The chain joins TRBV18 to TRBJ2-5; the D gene could be TRBD1 or TRBD2 (5 bases each). This CDR3 comprises 13 residues. The germline V and J ends were trimmed by 5 bases and 1 base, with 8 bases remaining between them. Per germline, CDR1 KGHSH and CDR2 LQKENI. Here the CDR3 reads CASSGDGQETQYF. CDR3 bases: TGTGCCAGCTCAGGGGACGGCCAAGAGACCCAGTACTTC.

This clonotype appeared once. The chain joins TRBV28 to TRBJ1-1; D may be TRBD1 (5 bases). The V end lost 6 bases, the J end lost 5 bases, and 22 bases lay between the germline ends. The CDR3 is 16 amino acids. The V gene's germline CDR1 is MDHEN and CDR2 SYDVKM. This CDR3 is CASSSQGPFGGTEAFF. The CDR3 DNA reads as TGTGCCAGCAGCTCCCAGGGACCGTTTGGGGGGACTGAAGCTTTCTTT. Supplemented by reference TRBV28 and TRBJ1-1, the full variable domain reads DVKVTQSSRYLVKRTGEKVFLECVQDMDHENMFWYRQDPGLGLRLIYFSYDVKMKEKGDIPEGYSVSREKKERFSLILESASTNQTSMYLCASSSQGPFGGTEAFFGQGTRLTVV.

The chain links TRBV6-1 to TRBJ1-5; possible D gene TRBD1, 5 bases. Germline lookup yields CDR1 MNHNS and CDR2 SASEGT. V was pared by 10 bases and J by 1 base, with 14 bases between. The CDR3 consists of 14 residues. The CDR3 loop reads CATVDRTSNQPQHF. CDR3 nucleotides: TGTGCCACCGTCGACAGAACGAGCAATCAGCCCCAGCATTTT.